These T cell receptor beta chains were read from a single sample in a study of T cell responses to AZD1222 COVID-19 vaccine. The table came from immunoSEQ multiplex PCR; TCRdb's copy has only in-frame clones and leaves some out. The data show 110,000 to 150,000 clones, around 91% seen once. The source material was peripheral blood, sampled on day 0 of AZD1222 vaccination. Source of these receptors: an adult in good health. Both conserved end residues are part of each CDR3. Fields, in order: clone size, J gene, D gene, V gene, CDR3 length, CDR3 protein, CDR3 DNA. The D gene is left open where the match is weak. The listing skips clone size in some rows; elsewhere it reads once, few, many or a size class.

.,TRBJ2-3,.,TRBV28,15,CASSPGTTSTDTQYF,TGTGCCAGCAGTCCAGGGACAACAAGCACAGATACGCAGTATTTT
.,TRBJ2-1,TRBD2,TRBV7-9,15,CASRPALAGYNEQFF,TGTGCCAGCAGACCCGCCCTAGCGGGGTACAATGAGCAGTTCTTC
once,TRBJ2-2,.,TRBV28,16,CASSFSPEINTGELFF,TGTGCCAGCAGTTTTTCCCCGGAAATTAACACCGGGGAGCTGTTTTTT
.,TRBJ2-3,.,TRBV14,17,CASSQDFHSDFADTQYF,TGTGCCAGCAGCCAAGACTTTCACTCCGATTTTGCAGATACGCAGTATTTT
.,TRBJ2-3,TRBD1,TRBV29-1,14,CSAPVQGVADTQYF,TGCAGCGCCCCGGTACAGGGGGTCGCGGATACGCAGTATTTT
few,TRBJ2-3,TRBD2,TRBV5-1,16,CASSLGTSGYTDTQYF,TGCGCCAGCAGCTTGGGAACTAGCGGATACACAGATACGCAGTATTTT
.,TRBJ1-3,.,TRBV5-1,12,CASSLDGNTIYF,TGCGCCAGCAGCTTGGATGGAAACACCATATATTTT
.,TRBJ1-1,.,TRBV5-1,15,CASSSQAGRATEAFF,TGCGCCAGCAGCTCCCAAGCCGGGAGAGCCACTGAAGCTTTCTTT
.,TRBJ1-5,TRBD1,TRBV6-6,14,CASSSGQVEWPQHF,TGTGCCAGCAGCAGTGGACAGGTCGAATGGCCCCAGCATTTT
.,TRBJ1-1,.,TRBV27,16,CASRHGNPTMSTEAFF,TGTGCCAGCAGACATGGGAACCCCACCATGAGCACTGAAGCTTTCTTT
.,TRBJ2-5,.,TRBV4-1,13,CASSLWGWETQYF,TGCGCCAGCAGCCTTTGGGGCTGGGAGACCCAGTACTTC
.,TRBJ1-1,.,TRBV20-1,13,CSASRGIEGEAFF,TGCAGTGCTAGTCGGGGTATCGAAGGTGAAGCTTTCTTT
few,TRBJ1-2,.,TRBV6-1,14,CASSERHSSYGYTF,TGTGCCAGCAGTGAACGCCACTCAAGCTATGGCTACACCTTC
.,TRBJ1-2,.,TRBV28,15,CASKTPGRLGYGYTF,TGTGCCAGCAAGACTCCGGGACGGCTTGGCTATGGCTACACCTTC
.,TRBJ1-5,.,TRBV7-2,13,CASSLGGPQPQHF,TGTGCCAGCAGCTTAGGGGGGCCTCAGCCCCAGCATTTT
.,TRBJ1-5,.,TRBV6-5,11,CASREHQPQHF,TGTGCCAGCAGGGAGCATCAGCCCCAGCATTTT
.,TRBJ2-1,.,TRBV25-1,14,CASSEWGGTNEQFF,TGTGCCAGCAGTGAATGGGGCGGTACTAATGAGCAGTTCTTC
.,TRBJ1-2,.,TRBV7-8,13,CASSLVRGGGYTF,TGTGCCAGCAGCTTAGTCCGGGGAGGAGGCTACACCTTC
.,TRBJ1-1,.,TRBV7-8,14,CASSRTEGRTEAFF,TGTGCCAGCAGCCGCACGGAGGGGAGGACTGAAGCTTTCTTT
.,TRBJ1-5,.,TRBV15,15,CATSRDGAGNQPQHF,TGTGCCACCAGCAGAGATGGGGCAGGGAATCAGCCCCAGCATTTT
.,TRBJ2-7,.,TRBV28,12,CASSLAGPEQYF,TGTGCCAGCAGTTTAGCGGGGCCCGAGCAGTACTTC
.,TRBJ2-1,TRBD2,TRBV5-1,15,CASSLVTSGYNEQFF,TGCGCCAGCAGCTTGGTGACTAGCGGGTACAATGAGCAGTTCTTC
.,TRBJ1-5,TRBD1,TRBV7-9,14,CASSSGTGNQPQHF,TGTGCCAGCAGCTCCGGGACAGGCAATCAGCCCCAGCATTTT
.,TRBJ1-5,.,TRBV19,17,CASSIDVLSFRNQPQHF,TGTGCCAGTAGTATAGACGTGTTATCGTTTCGCAATCAGCCCCAGCATTTT
.,TRBJ1-5,TRBD1,TRBV11-2,16,CASSLALGQGSQPQHF,TGTGCCAGCAGCTTAGCCCTGGGACAGGGATCTCAGCCCCAGCATTTT
.,TRBJ1-5,.,TRBV28,13,CASSAGFAQPQHF,TGTGCCAGCAGTGCAGGGTTTGCTCAGCCCCAGCATTTT
.,TRBJ1-2,.,TRBV6-5,15,CASSPNFGSPYGYTF,TGTGCCAGCAGCCCCAATTTCGGGTCCCCCTATGGCTACACCTTC
.,TRBJ1-2,TRBD1,TRBV7-8,18,CASSLAGTGDAYYYGYTF,TGTGCCAGCAGCTTAGCAGGGACAGGGGACGCTTACTACTATGGCTACACCTTC
.,TRBJ1-6,TRBD1,TRBV9,16,CASSDPRGQGSSPLHF,TGTGCCAGCAGCGACCCGCGGGGACAGGGTAGTTCACCCCTCCACTTT
.,TRBJ2-5,.,TRBV5-6,14,CASSLLWTQETQYF,TGTGCCAGCAGCCTTCTTTGGACCCAAGAGACCCAGTACTTC
.,TRBJ1-6,.,TRBV5-1,15,CASSPVTSEDSPLHF,TGCGCCAGCAGCCCGGTCACGTCCGAGGATTCACCCCTCCACTTT
.,TRBJ2-2,.,TRBV21-1,12,CASSSGTGELFF,TGTGCCAGCAGTTCCGGCACCGGGGAGCTGTTTTTT
.,TRBJ1-3,.,TRBV6-5,14,CASSSTVSGNTIYF,TGTGCCAGCAGCTCGACAGTCTCTGGAAACACCATATATTTT
.,TRBJ2-2,TRBD2,TRBV29-1,16,CSAEGLAGTNTGELFF,TGCAGCGCCGAGGGACTAGCGGGGACGAACACCGGGGAGCTGTTTTTT
.,TRBJ1-1,.,TRBV20-1,14,CSASVARGRPEAFF,TGCAGTGCTAGTGTAGCAAGGGGACGTCCTGAAGCTTTCTTT
.,TRBJ1-6,.,TRBV6-5,14,CASKGSSYNSPLHF,TGTGCCAGCAAGGGAAGCTCCTATAATTCACCCCTCCACTTT
.,TRBJ1-4,.,TRBV29-1,13,CSVMDNLGEKLFF,TGCAGCGTGATGGACAACTTGGGGGAAAAACTGTTTTTT
few,TRBJ1-5,.,TRBV7-8,16,CASRMTGRRDNQPQHF,TGTGCCAGCAGGATGACCGGACGGCGGGACAATCAGCCCCAGCATTTT
.,TRBJ2-1,TRBD1,TRBV10-3,15,CATLSEDRLYNEQFF,TGTGCCACCCTTTCCGAGGACAGGCTTTACAATGAGCAGTTCTTC
.,TRBJ2-5,TRBD1,TRBV7-3,16,CASSPISTGGTETQYF,TGTGCCAGCAGCCCAATCTCGACAGGGGGCACAGAGACCCAGTACTTC
.,TRBJ1-1,.,TRBV7-8,15,CASSLERGGETEAFF,TGTGCCAGCAGCTTGGAGAGGGGGGGAGAAACTGAAGCTTTCTTT
once,TRBJ1-1,.,TRBV7-9,16,CASSLFGAGAPTEAFF,TGTGCCAGCAGCTTATTTGGTGCAGGGGCTCCGACTGAAGCTTTCTTT
.,TRBJ2-7,.,TRBV5-4,14,CASSFSTGSYEQYF,TGTGCCAGCAGCTTTAGTACAGGGTCCTACGAGCAGTACTTC
.,TRBJ1-1,.,TRBV19,13,CASSNFIATEAFF,TGTGCCAGTAGTAACTTCATAGCCACTGAAGCTTTCTTT
.,TRBJ1-1,.,TRBV4-1,18,CASSQRSGGYLGNTEAFF,TGCGCCAGCAGCCAAAGATCTGGCGGTTACTTAGGGAACACTGAAGCTTTCTTT
.,TRBJ2-6,TRBD2,TRBV6-5,15,CASSPLAEGANVLTF,TGTGCCAGCAGCCCACTAGCGGAGGGGGCCAACGTCCTGACTTTC
.,TRBJ1-5,.,TRBV6-1,14,CASSDRVGNQPQHF,TGTGCCAGCAGTGACAGGGTAGGCAATCAGCCCCAGCATTTT
.,TRBJ2-5,TRBD2,TRBV28,18,CASSFRPFTPGGEETQYF,TGTGCCAGCAGTTTTAGGCCCTTCACCCCTGGGGGGGAAGAGACCCAGTACTTC
.,TRBJ1-1,.,TRBV4-2,16,CASSQDLGIGGTEAFF,TGTGCCAGCAGCCAAGATTTAGGGATTGGCGGCACTGAAGCTTTCTTT
.,TRBJ2-7,TRBD1,TRBV7-8,14,CASSGRGQLYEQYF,TGTGCCAGCAGCGGTAGGGGACAGCTCTACGAGCAGTACTTC
.,TRBJ2-1,.,TRBV7-9,15,CASSLVGGSYNEQFF,TGTGCCAGCAGCTTGGTGGGCGGATCGTACAATGAGCAGTTCTTC
.,TRBJ1-6,.,TRBV28,16,CASTELLSSYNSPLHF,TGTGCCAGCACAGAACTCCTGAGCTCCTATAATTCACCCCTCCACTTT
many,TRBJ2-2,TRBD1,TRBV24-1,15,CATSDRRQGSGELFF,TGTGCCACCAGTGACCGCCGACAGGGGTCCGGGGAGCTGTTTTTT